Below, 26 T cell receptor beta chains from the same sample are listed, as sequenced in a study of Ad26.COV2.S vaccination and SARS-CoV-2 variants. Treatment of the sample: over 15 received Ad26.COV2.S at low or high dose, single or two shots; about 5 received placebo; per-sample allocation not given. The samples were gathered on day 63 after the first injection of vaccine or placebo. The method was immunoSEQ multiplex PCR; TCRdb's version includes in-frame clones alone and lacks a portion of them. The table has 450,000 to 550,000 clones, 70% to 90% seen once. This material consisted of peripheral blood, taken in a trial of Ad26.COV2.S vaccine versus placebo. These receptors all come from a person aged 18-60 years who received the Ad26.COV2.S COVID-19 vaccine or a placebo.

Worth noting for this clone: Other DNA sequences in the sample encode the same CDR3. The chain couples TRBV19 to TRBJ2-7; possibly TRBD1 or TRBD2 for D (5 bases each). This CDR3 region has 13 residues. With 5 bases removed from V and 0 bases from J, the gap between germline ends came to 8 bases. CDR1 and CDR2 (germline): LNHDA, SQIVND (reference sequence). The CDR3 sequence is CASSPGSSYEQYF. CDR3 coding DNA: TGTGCCAGTAGTCCAGGGAGCTCCTACGAGCAGTACTTC.

The chain's CDR3 is CASSQDWGRLGTQYF. CDR3 nucleotides: TGCGCCAGCAGCCAAGATTGGGGCAGACTGGGGACCCAGTACTTC. The chain uses TRBV4-3 and TRBJ2-5; possible D gene TRBD1, 5 bases. V was shortened by 0 bases and J by 7 bases, with 15 bases between the two germline ends. The CDR3 sequence is 15 residues long. Germline CDR1 and CDR2: LGHNA and YSLEER.

The chain combines TRBV7-9 with TRBJ1-4, with D maybe TRBD1 (6 bases). Germline V gene sequence: CDR1 SEHNR, CDR2 FQNEAQ (reference sequence). V gave up 6 bases and J gave up 8 bases, with 19 bases separating them. The CDR3 extends over 15 amino acids. The CDR3 sequence is CASRQGTGFGEKLFF. The CDR3 DNA follows: TGTGCCAGCAGGCAGGGGACGGGATTCGGCGAAAAACTGTTTTTT.

This clone was seen once. V is TRBV14 and J is TRBJ2-1; weak D call: TRBD1 (5 bases). The CDR3 runs to 12 residues. V dropped 1 base and J dropped 9 bases, with 7 bases sitting between them. CDR1 is SGHDN, CDR2 FVKESK, per germline. The CDR3 coding sequence is TGTGCCAGCAGCCAAGGAAGGGGTGAGCAGTTCTTC. Translated: CASSQGRGEQFF.

This clone was counted only a few times. The chain has TRBV25-1 and TRBJ1-1; unclear D gene. The CDR3 loop spans 13 amino acids. Germline CDR1 is MGHDK and CDR2 is SYGVNS. V was shortened by 8 bases and J by 7 bases, with 17 bases between the two germline ends. The CDR3: CASQETWADEAFF. CDR3 in DNA: TGTGCCAGCCAAGAAACTTGGGCAGATGAAGCTTTCTTT.

The rearrangement links TRBV11-2 to TRBJ2-1; D might be TRBD2 (5 bases). The CDR3 is made up of 16 amino acids. Germline V gives CDR1 SGHAT, CDR2 FQNNGV. V was clipped by 5 bases and J by 1 base, with 15 bases between them. DNA for the CDR3: TGTGCCAGCAGCCAAGTAGTAGCGAGGTCCTACAATGAGCAGTTCTTC. Amino acid sequence: CASSQVVARSYNEQFF.

This chain links TRBV11-3 with TRBJ2-1; 8 positions match TRBD1. The CDR3 covers 15 residues. Germline values: CDR1 SGHNT, CDR2 YENEEA. The V and J ends lost 0 bases and 6 bases, in that order; junction bases with no gene match: 4. The CDR3 sequence is CASSLEDREGNEQFF. DNA for the CDR3: TGTGCCAGCAGCTTAGAGGACAGGGAAGGCAATGAGCAGTTCTTC.

The chain couples TRBV29-1 to TRBJ2-1, with D tentatively TRBD2 (6 bases). V was trimmed by 0 bases and J by 0 bases, leaving 12 bases between them. In germline, CDR1 is SQVTM, CDR2 ANQGSEA. The CDR3 is 16 residues long. The CDR3 loop is CSVEESGGSSYNEQFF. Here the CDR3 DNA reads TGCAGCGTTGAAGAATCCGGAGGGAGCTCCTACAATGAGCAGTTCTTC.

V gene TRBV15 combines with J gene TRBJ2-3; D possibly corresponds to TRBD1 (5 bases). Germline CDR1 is LNHNV and CDR2 is YYDKDF (reference sequence). The CDR3 loop spans 14 amino acids. V lost 3 bases and J lost 2, with 9 bases in between. The CDR3 spells CATSSRVYTDTQYF. The CDR3 region has the DNA TGTGCCACCAGCAGCAGGGTCTACACAGATACGCAGTATTTT.

This clone was picked up one time. CDR3: CASSTGQPGNSPLHF. CDR3 bases: TGTGCCAGCAGCACAGGACAGCCCGGGAATTCACCCCTCCACTTT. The chain employs TRBV7-3 and TRBJ1-6; D perhaps matches TRBD1 (6 bases). Deletions cut 5 bases from V and 7 bases from J, with 15 bases between. This CDR3 is 15 amino acids long. Germline V CDR1 and CDR2: SGHTA, FQGTGA.

This chain links TRBV4-1 with TRBJ2-7; perhaps TRBD2 as D (6 bases). Trimming removed 4 bases from V and 4 bases from J, with 8 bases in between. Germline lookup yields CDR1 MGHRA and CDR2 YSYEKL. The CDR3 loop spans 12 amino acids. CDR3 sequence (DNA): TGCGCCAGCAGCCCCGGAGGGTACGAGCAGTACTTC. This encodes CASSPGGYEQYF.

The rearrangement joins TRBV29-1 to TRBJ2-3; 7 nucleotides match TRBD2. This CDR3 region has 19 residues. The trim removed 5 bases at V and 0 bases at J, leaving 20 bases unmatched. Germline V lookup: CDR1 SQVTM, CDR2 ANQGSEA. CDR3 in amino acids: CSVSCSLRAGEESTDTQYF. The CDR3 nucleotides are TGCAGCGTTTCTTGCTCCCTTCGTGCGGGAGAAGAGAGCACAGATACGCAGTATTTT.

This chain joins TRBV5-1 and TRBJ1-1, with 7 bases aligning to TRBD1. The CDR3 length is 13 residues. Looked up from germline, CDR1 is SGHRS and CDR2 is YFSETQ. The V segment lost 0 bases and the J segment 4 bases; nucleotides outside the gene matches: 0. CDR3 residues: CASSLDRGTEAFF. The CDR3 DNA follows: TGCGCCAGCAGCTTGGACAGGGGCACTGAAGCTTTCTTT.

The rearrangement links TRBV14 to TRBJ2-2; D is ambiguous. Germline V gene lookup returns CDR1 SGHDN and CDR2 FVKESK. V lost 3 bases and J 8 bases, leaving 10 bases between the germline ends. This CDR3 is built from 13 residues. The CDR3 nucleotides are TGTGCCAGCAGCCACATCGGGTTTGGGGAGCTGTTTTTT. Translation gives CASSHIGFGELFF.

The chain couples TRBV7-2 to TRBJ1-2; 11 bases agree with TRBD1. CDR1 is SGHTA and CDR2 is FQGNSA in the germline V gene. J gave up 2 bases and V 5 bases, and 4 bases lay outside the gene matches. This CDR3 comprises 15 residues. The CDR3 coding sequence is TGTGCCAGCAGCCCGGACAGGGGGCGAAACTATGGCTACACCTTC. Amino acid sequence: CASSPDRGRNYGYTF.

This clone occurred a few times. The chain combines TRBV7-2 with TRBJ1-2, with D possibly matching TRBD1 (6 bases). V was shortened by 1 base and J by 2 bases, with 14 bases between the two germline ends. The CDR3 totals 16 residues. CDR1 and CDR2 from the germline V gene are SGHTA and FQGNSA. CDR3 bases: TGTGCCAGCAGCTTAGTGGGGGGCGTGATAAACTATGGCTACACCTTC. It specifies CASSLVGGVINYGYTF.

In nucleotides, the CDR3 is TGTGCCAGCAGCTTAGGAGCAGCGGGAGGCTCTTTGGATACCGGGGAGCTGTTTTTT. Its translation: CASSLGAAGGSLDTGELFF. This chain links TRBV11-2 with TRBJ2-2; TRBD2 matches at 9 bases. The germline CDR1 and CDR2 sequences are SGHAT and FQNNGV. The V segment lost 1 base and the J segment 5 bases; nucleotides outside the gene matches: 14. The CDR3 is 19 amino acids.

This clone was observed once. V usage is TRBV9 and J usage is TRBJ2-2; 8 bases fit TRBD2. Per the germline V gene, CDR1 is SGDLS and CDR2 is YYNGEE. The CDR3 contains 15 residues. V lost 4 bases and J lost 6; bases outside the gene matches: 8. The CDR3 loop is CASSPRTSPSGELFF. The CDR3 DNA reads TGTGCCAGCAGCCCCCGGACTAGCCCGTCCGGGGAGCTGTTTTTT.

The chain is built from TRBV9 and TRBJ2-3; D might be TRBD1 or TRBD2, each matching 6 bases. Germline V gene lookup returns CDR1 SGDLS and CDR2 YYNGEE. The length of the CDR3 is 14 residues. Trimming pared 4 bases from V and 5 bases from J, leaving 14 bases between. The CDR3 spells CASSTGRLGDTQYF. CDR3 DNA: TGTGCCAGCAGCACAGGGAGGTTGGGAGATACGCAGTATTTT. The full variable domain, in which reference TRBV9 and TRBJ2-3 provide the parts outside the CDR3, is DSGVTQTPKHLITATGQRVTLRCSPRSGDLSVYWYQQSLDQGLQFLIQYYNGEERAKGNILERFSAQQFPDLHSELNLSSLELGDSALYFCASSTGRLGDTQYFGPGTRLTVL.

The genes are TRBV30 and TRBJ1-2; maybe TRBD1 (5 bases). The length of the CDR3 is 14 residues. Trimming shortened V by 2 bases and J by 5 bases, and 15 bases separated the two germline ends. The germline gives CDR1 GTSNPN, CDR2 SVGIG (reference sequence). CDR3 region: CAWSLERGTYGYTF. The CDR3 bases are TGTGCCTGGAGTCTTGAAAGGGGAACGTATGGCTACACCTTC.

The table lists this clone with a few counts. This CDR3 reads CASRGAGDSYEQYF. The CDR3 bases are TGTGCCAGCAGGGGAGCGGGGGATTCCTACGAGCAGTACTTC. The chain combines TRBV6-6 with TRBJ2-7; TRBD2 aligns across 8 bases. The CDR3 length is 14 residues. Germline V CDR1 and CDR2: MNHNY, SVGAGI (reference sequence). J lost 1 base, V lost 6 bases, and 5 bases had no gene match.

The chain recombines TRBV7-9 with TRBJ1-3; no reliable D call. The CDR3 contains 14 residues. Germline V gene sequence: CDR1 SEHNR, CDR2 FQNEAQ (reference sequence). Trimming left V 1 base short and J 0 bases short, with 4 bases between. CDR3 coding DNA: TGTGCCAGCAGCTTAGTGGTCTCTGGAAACACCATATATTTT. Its translation: CASSLVVSGNTIYF.

The chain combines TRBV6-2 or TRBV6-3 with TRBJ1-5; 9 bases match TRBD1. Germline CDR1 reads MNHEY; CDR2 reads SVGEGT. V trimming: 6 bases; J trimming: 0 bases; junction bases outside the gene matches: 6. The CDR3 runs 16 residues. The DNA for the CDR3 is TGTGCCAGCAGCTCCGGGACAGGGCATAGCAATCAGCCCCAGCATTTT. Encoded protein: CASSSGTGHSNQPQHF.

This clone has only one observation. V is TRBV11-1 and J is TRBJ2-7; 10 bases are a match to TRBD1. J was trimmed by 6 bases and V by 5 bases; bases with no gene match: 7. Germline values: CDR1 SGHAT, CDR2 FQDESV (reference sequence). This CDR3 has 14 amino acids. Written as DNA, the CDR3 is TGTGCCAGCAGCACTCGGACAGGGGGTCGCGAGCAGTACTTC. Translation: CASSTRTGGREQYF.

The CDR3 DNA sequence: TGCGCCAGCAGCCAAGATTACCAAGGAACTGAAGCTTTCTTT. It encodes CASSQDYQGTEAFF. The rearrangement joins TRBV4-3 to TRBJ1-1; D not resolved. The CDR3 spans 14 residues. V was pared by 0 bases and J by 5 bases, with 10 bases between. CDR1 is LGHNA and CDR2 is YSLEER in the germline V gene.

The chain has TRBV6-6 and TRBJ1-2, with D perhaps matching TRBD1 (6 bases). V was trimmed by 0 bases and J by 6 bases, leaving 11 bases between them. This CDR3 is built from 14 residues. The germline gives CDR1 MNHNY, CDR2 SVGAGI (reference sequence). CDR3 sequence: CASSYSRGGDGYTF. The CDR3 coding sequence is TGTGCCAGCAGTTACTCGAGGGGGGGAGATGGCTACACCTTC.